The rows below give T cell receptor beta chains drawn from one sample of a study of cytomegalovirus exposure and HLA in healthy donors. Here immunoSEQ multiplex PCR was the method, and the copy in TCRdb shows in-frame clones only, minus some. The sample holds under 300,000 clones; about 86% are singletons and the top ten take about 1%. The specimen was PBMCs. The source is a young woman in good health and CMV-seronegative. The CDR3 runs from the conserved cysteine through the conserved F or W. D genes are given only for firm matches. Clone size is stated in some rows and not others, as once, few, many or a class when expanded.

J gene: TRBJ2-4; V gene: TRBV29-1; D gene: -; clone size: -; CDR3 protein: CSYRGSENIQYF; CDR3 DNA: TGCAGCTATAGAGGTTCCGAAAACATTCAGTACTTC
J gene: TRBJ1-1; V gene: TRBV12-5; D gene: TRBD1; clone size: -; CDR3 protein: CASGPRQGAAATEAFF; CDR3 DNA: TGTGCTAGTGGTCCCCGACAGGGGGCGGCCGCGACTGAAGCTTTCTTT
J gene: TRBJ2-1; V gene: TRBV19; D gene: -; clone size: -; CDR3 protein: CASKGSGLGEQFF; CDR3 DNA: TGTGCCAGTAAGGGCAGCGGGTTGGGTGAGCAGTTCTTC
J gene: TRBJ2-7; V gene: TRBV18; D gene: TRBD2; clone size: once; CDR3 protein: CASSPFRLAGLAYYEQYF; CDR3 DNA: TGTGCCAGCTCACCATTCCGTCTAGCGGGGCTTGCCTACTACGAGCAGTACTTC
J gene: TRBJ2-7; V gene: TRBV27; D gene: TRBD2; clone size: -; CDR3 protein: CASSLSSGAVSYEQYF; CDR3 DNA: TGTGCCAGCAGTTTATCGAGCGGGGCTGTTTCCTACGAGCAGTACTTC
J gene: TRBJ1-6; V gene: TRBV5-1; D gene: TRBD1; clone size: once; CDR3 protein: CASSFMGTGGSYNSPLHF; CDR3 DNA: TGCGCCAGCAGCTTTATGGGAACAGGGGGCTCCTATAATTCACCCCTCCACTTT
J gene: TRBJ2-7; V gene: TRBV5-6; D gene: TRBD2; clone size: -; CDR3 protein: CASSAGTSGRSYEQYF; CDR3 DNA: TGTGCCAGCAGCGCCGGGACTAGCGGGCGGTCCTACGAGCAGTACTTC
J gene: TRBJ2-7; V gene: TRBV9; D gene: TRBD1; clone size: -; CDR3 protein: CASSVTGGIYEQYF; CDR3 DNA: TGTGCCAGCAGCGTAACAGGGGGGATCTACGAGCAGTACTTC
J gene: TRBJ1-1; V gene: TRBV28; D gene: -; clone size: -; CDR3 protein: CASTPRTLAEAFF; CDR3 DNA: TGTGCCAGCACCCCCAGGACTTTGGCTGAAGCTTTCTTT
J gene: TRBJ2-7; V gene: TRBV7-3; D gene: -; clone size: -; CDR3 protein: CASSKDKLGEQYF; CDR3 DNA: TGTGCCAGCAGCAAGGACAAGCTGGGCGAGCAGTACTTC
J gene: TRBJ1-5; V gene: TRBV4-1; D gene: -; clone size: -; CDR3 protein: CASSPILTNQPQHF; CDR3 DNA: TGCGCCAGCAGCCCTATCTTGACAAACCAGCCCCAGCATTTT
J gene: TRBJ1-2; V gene: TRBV18; D gene: TRBD1; clone size: -; CDR3 protein: CASSPPDRWGSGYTF; CDR3 DNA: TGTGCCAGCTCACCACCGGACAGGTGGGGCAGTGGCTACACCTTC
J gene: TRBJ2-1; V gene: TRBV30; D gene: -; clone size: -; CDR3 protein: CAWSSPHEQFF; CDR3 DNA: TGTGCCTGGAGTTCCCCTCATGAGCAGTTCTTC
J gene: TRBJ1-2; V gene: TRBV19; D gene: -; clone size: -; CDR3 protein: CASSLQGQGNYGYTF; CDR3 DNA: TGTGCCAGTAGCCTCCAAGGGCAGGGGAACTATGGCTACACCTTC
J gene: TRBJ1-2; V gene: TRBV27; D gene: -; clone size: -; CDR3 protein: CASSLLWDNYQGYTF; CDR3 DNA: TGTGCCAGCAGTCTATTGTGGGACAATTACCAGGGCTACACCTTC
J gene: TRBJ2-1; V gene: TRBV5-1; D gene: TRBD1; clone size: -; CDR3 protein: CASRDQGAHNEQFF; CDR3 DNA: TGCGCCAGCAGAGATCAGGGGGCCCACAATGAGCAGTTCTTC